This entry lists 13 T cell receptor beta chains sequenced from one sample in a study of blood T cell repertoires in COVID-19. Generated by immunoSEQ multiplex PCR, the TCRdb table keeps only in-frame clones and is missing some. The sample comprises roughly 120,000 clones, about 88% of which are singletons, and 4% to 5% rests with the top ten. The specimen sequenced was peripheral blood. The receptors were sampled from a man aged 55 to 70 with COVID-19, enrolled during active disease.

The chain combines TRBV7-9 with TRBJ1-1; D is unresolved. The CDR3 is 13 amino acids. Trimming pared 1 base from V and 7 bases from J, leaving 10 bases between. CDR1 SEHNR and CDR2 FQNEAQ come from the germline V gene (reference sequence). The DNA of the CDR3 is TGTGCCAGCAGCTTAGGACATGAGGGTGAAGCTTTCTTT. This encodes CASSLGHEGEAFF.

The V call is TRBV24-1, the J call TRBJ2-1, with TRBD2 matching over 14 bases. CDR3 size: 15 residues. Trimming removed 5 bases from V and 8 bases from J; junction bases left unmatched: 4. CDR1 is KGHDR and CDR2 is SFDVKD in the germline V gene. CDR3 amino acids: CATSGVTSGRDEQFF. CDR3 in DNA: TGTGCCACCAGTGGGGTGACTAGCGGGAGGGATGAGCAGTTCTTC.

The chain joins TRBV4-3 to TRBJ2-1; 9 bases align to TRBD2. Per the germline V gene, CDR1 is LGHNA and CDR2 is YSLEER. The CDR3 is made up of 17 amino acids. V was pared by 1 base and J by 0 bases, with 4 bases of the junction left unmatched. In nucleotides, the CDR3 is TGCGCCAGCAGCCAAGGGGTAGCGGGAGACTCCTACAATGAGCAGTTCTTC. It encodes CASSQGVAGDSYNEQFF.

The genes are TRBV19 and TRBJ2-1; D is undetermined. The CDR3 consists of 12 residues. CDR1 and CDR2 from the germline V gene are LNHDA and SQIVND (reference sequence). The ends were cut back, 3 bases at V and 6 bases at J, with 6 bases in the middle. In DNA, the CDR3 is TGTGCCAGTAGTATTGTGAGCAATGAGCAGTTCTTC. Its translation: CASSIVSNEQFF. Full variable domain (missing parts from reference TRBV19 and TRBJ2-1): DGGITQSPKYLFRKEGQNVTLSCEQNLNHDAMYWYRQDPGQGLRLIYYSQIVNDFQKGDIAEGYSVSREKKESFPLTVTSAQKNPTAFYLCASSIVSNEQFFGPGTRLTVL.

This clone has a handful of counts. The genes are TRBV2 and TRBJ1-2, with D perhaps TRBD1 (5 bases). CDR3 length: 11 amino acids. V gave up 4 bases and J gave up 7 bases, with 7 bases separating them. CDR1 is SNHLY, CDR2 FYNNEI, per germline. In DNA form, the CDR3 reads TGTGCCAGCAGTGCAGGGTTTGGCTACACCTTC. As protein: CASSAGFGYTF.

The chain couples TRBV6-5 to TRBJ2-1, with a tentative D call TRBD2 (7 bases). Germline V gene sequence: CDR1 MNHEY, CDR2 SVGAGI. V was cut by 0 bases and J by 8 bases, with 14 bases left in between. The CDR3 is 15 residues long. Here the CDR3 reads CASSYSGGLGDEQFF. The CDR3, as DNA: TGTGCCAGCAGTTACTCGGGGGGGCTGGGGGATGAGCAGTTCTTC.

CDR3 sequence: CASSLAAGTEAFF. The CDR3 DNA reads TGTGCCAGCAGCTTAGCTGCGGGAACTGAAGCTTTCTTT. V usage is TRBV7-9 and J usage is TRBJ1-1; no reliable D call. Germline V gene lookup returns CDR1 SEHNR and CDR2 FQNEAQ (reference sequence). Trimming removed 0 bases at V and 5 bases at J, with 7 bases between. The CDR3 is 13 residues long.

J is TRBJ2-3 and V is TRBV19; D gene unclear. Trimming shortened V by 3 bases and J by 0 bases, and 7 bases separated the two germline ends. Per germline, CDR1 LNHDA and CDR2 SQIVND (reference sequence). This CDR3 is built from 14 residues. Here the CDR3 DNA reads TGTGCCAGTAGTATCGGTACGAGCACAGATACGCAGTATTTT. This gives the protein CASSIGTSTDTQYF. Full variable domain (missing parts from reference TRBV19 and TRBJ2-3): DGGITQSPKYLFRKEGQNVTLSCEQNLNHDAMYWYRQDPGQGLRLIYYSQIVNDFQKGDIAEGYSVSREKKESFPLTVTSAQKNPTAFYLCASSIGTSTDTQYFGPGTRLTVL.

The rearrangement joins TRBV5-1 to TRBJ1-1; no clear D gene. V was trimmed by 2 bases and J by 2 bases, leaving 7 bases between them. Germline loops: CDR1 SGHRS, CDR2 YFSETQ. CDR3 size: 13 residues. Here the CDR3 reads CASSFAGNTEAFF. The CDR3 DNA reads TGCGCCAGCAGCTTTGCAGGAAACACTGAAGCTTTCTTT. Full variable domain (rest looked up from reference TRBV5-1 and TRBJ1-1): KAGVTQTPRYLIKTRGQQVTLSCSPISGHRSVSWYQQTPGQGLQFLFEYFSETQRNKGNFPGRFSGRQFSNSRSEMNVSTLELGDSALYLCASSFAGNTEAFFGQGTRLTVV.

This clone has just one count. The V call is TRBV7-8, the J call TRBJ1-3; tentatively, D is TRBD1 (6 bases). Germline V gene lookup returns CDR1 SGHVS and CDR2 FQNEAQ. V shed 1 base and J shed 2 bases, with 12 bases lying between them. The CDR3 is 16 amino acids. The CDR3 reads CASSLVQGHPGNTIYF. The CDR3 DNA reads TGTGCCAGCAGCTTAGTTCAGGGGCATCCTGGAAACACCATATATTTT.

The genes are TRBV19 and TRBJ2-2; TRBD2 is a possible D gene (5 bases). V shed 1 base and J shed 5 bases, with 14 bases lying between them. This CDR3 has 16 residues. Germline V lookup: CDR1 LNHDA, CDR2 SQIVND (reference sequence). CDR3 loop: CASSIVQETRTGELFF. In DNA form, the CDR3 reads TGTGCCAGTAGTATAGTTCAGGAAACTAGGACCGGGGAGCTGTTTTTT.

V usage is TRBV11-3 and J usage is TRBJ1-1; 8 bases are shared with TRBD1. This CDR3 is 17 amino acids long. V shed 3 bases and J 0 bases; nucleotides not matched to a gene: 9. Germline CDR1 reads SGHNT; CDR2 reads YENEEA. The CDR3 sequence is CASSLWTGMGMNTEAFF. DNA of the CDR3: TGTGCCAGCAGCTTGTGGACAGGGATGGGCATGAACACTGAAGCTTTCTTT.

The chain joins TRBV5-4 to TRBJ1-2; D might be TRBD1 (6 bases). CDR1 SGHNT and CDR2 YYREEE come from the germline V gene (reference sequence). The CDR3 has 13 residues. The germline V and J ends were trimmed by 4 bases and 4 bases, with 11 bases remaining between them. The CDR3 DNA reads as TGTGCCAGCAGCCAAGACAGGTCCTATGGCTACACCTTC. It is translated as CASSQDRSYGYTF.